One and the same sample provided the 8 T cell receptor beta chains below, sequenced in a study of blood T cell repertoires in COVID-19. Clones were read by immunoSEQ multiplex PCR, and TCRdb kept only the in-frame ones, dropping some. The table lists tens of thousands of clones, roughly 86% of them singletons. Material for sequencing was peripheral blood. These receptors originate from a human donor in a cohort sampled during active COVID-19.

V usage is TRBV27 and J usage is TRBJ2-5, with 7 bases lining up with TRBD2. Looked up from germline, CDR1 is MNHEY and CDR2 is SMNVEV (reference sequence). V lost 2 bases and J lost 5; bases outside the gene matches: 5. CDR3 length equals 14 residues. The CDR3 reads CASSLREEGETQYF. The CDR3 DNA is TGTGCCAGCAGTTTACGGGAGGAGGGGGAGACCCAGTACTTC.

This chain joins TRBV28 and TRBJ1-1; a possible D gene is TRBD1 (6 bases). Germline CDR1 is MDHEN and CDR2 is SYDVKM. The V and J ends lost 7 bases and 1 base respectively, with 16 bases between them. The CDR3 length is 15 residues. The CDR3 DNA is TGTGCCAGCATTGGCTCAGGGGCGGCGAACACTGAAGCTTTCTTT. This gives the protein CASIGSGAANTEAFF.

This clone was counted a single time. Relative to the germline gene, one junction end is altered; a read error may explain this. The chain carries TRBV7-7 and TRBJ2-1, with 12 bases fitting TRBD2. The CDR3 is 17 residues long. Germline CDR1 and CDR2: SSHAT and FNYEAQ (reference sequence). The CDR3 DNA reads TGTGCTAGCAGCCCGAACCCCGGGACTAGCGGGTACAATGAGCAGTTCTTC. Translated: CASSPNPGTSGYNEQFF.

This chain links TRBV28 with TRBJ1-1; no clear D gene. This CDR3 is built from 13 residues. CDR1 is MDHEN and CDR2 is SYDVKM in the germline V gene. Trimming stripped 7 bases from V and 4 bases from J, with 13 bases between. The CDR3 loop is CASTTFLGTEAFF. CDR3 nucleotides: TGTGCCAGCACCACTTTCCTTGGCACTGAAGCTTTCTTT.

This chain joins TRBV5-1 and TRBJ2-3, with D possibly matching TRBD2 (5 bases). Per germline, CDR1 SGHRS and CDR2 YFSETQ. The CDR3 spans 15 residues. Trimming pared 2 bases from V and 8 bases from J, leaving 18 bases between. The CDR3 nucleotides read TGCGCCAGCAGCTTCGGGGAACCCCGAGTGTCTACGCAGTATTTT. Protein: CASSFGEPRVSTQYF.

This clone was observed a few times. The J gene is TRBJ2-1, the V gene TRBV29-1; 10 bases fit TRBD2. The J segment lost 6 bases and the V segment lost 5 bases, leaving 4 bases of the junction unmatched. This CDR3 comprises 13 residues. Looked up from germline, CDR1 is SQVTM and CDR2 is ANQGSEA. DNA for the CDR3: TGCAGCGTTAAGCGGGGGGGGTTCAATGAGCAGTTCTTC. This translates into CSVKRGGFNEQFF.

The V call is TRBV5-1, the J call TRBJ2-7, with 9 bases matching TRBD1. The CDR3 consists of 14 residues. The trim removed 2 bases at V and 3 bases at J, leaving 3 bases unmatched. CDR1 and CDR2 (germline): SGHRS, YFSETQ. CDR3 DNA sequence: TGCGCCAGCAGCTTACAGGGGGCCGACTACGAGCAGTACTTC. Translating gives CASSLQGADYEQYF.

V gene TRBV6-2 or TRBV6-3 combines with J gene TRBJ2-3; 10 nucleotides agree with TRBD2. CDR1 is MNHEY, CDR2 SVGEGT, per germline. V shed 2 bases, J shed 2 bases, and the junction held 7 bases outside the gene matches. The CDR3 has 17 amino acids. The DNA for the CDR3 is TGTGCCAGCAGTTACGAGATAGCGGGGGGTCACACAGATACGCAGTATTTT. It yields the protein CASSYEIAGGHTDTQYF.